This is a list of T cell receptor beta chains from one sample in a study of cytomegalovirus exposure and HLA in healthy donors. TCRdb's table, derived via immunoSEQ multiplex PCR, lists solely in-frame clones and lacks some. Counted here are some 150,000 clones, approximately 61% occurring once; the ten biggest clones make up roughly 2.5%. The sequenced sample was PBMCs. The origin of the receptors is a woman between 35 and 50 years old in good health and CMV-seronegative. Each CDR3 is given with its conserved first and last residue. A D gene is named only where the DNA matches it firmly. Clone size, where shown, is once, few, many, or a class for clones that have expanded.

j_gene: TRBJ2-7
d_gene: NA
abundance: NA
v_gene: TRBV4-1
CDR3aa: CASSQDERPYEQYF
CDR3nt: TGCGCCAGCAGCCAAGATGAGCGACCCTACGAGCAGTACTTC

j_gene: TRBJ2-5
d_gene: TRBD2
abundance: few
v_gene: TRBV4-2
CDR3aa: CASSQEASGGAKVETQYF
CDR3nt: TGTGCCAGCAGCCAAGAGGCTAGCGGGGGGGCCAAGGTTGAGACCCAGTACTTC

j_gene: TRBJ1-3
d_gene: TRBD1
abundance: NA
v_gene: TRBV29-1
CDR3aa: CSVSGTASSGNTIYF
CDR3nt: TGCAGCGTTTCCGGGACAGCGAGCTCTGGAAACACCATATATTTT

j_gene: TRBJ2-3
d_gene: TRBD2
abundance: NA
v_gene: TRBV2
CDR3aa: CASSEQGRGGRTDTQYF
CDR3nt: TGTGCCAGCAGCGAGCAGGGGCGGGGGGGCAGGACAGATACGCAGTATTTT

j_gene: TRBJ1-6
d_gene: TRBD1
abundance: NA
v_gene: TRBV19
CDR3aa: CASSIPGQGNSPLHF
CDR3nt: TGTGCCAGTAGTATTCCGGGACAGGGGAATTCACCCCTCCACTTT

j_gene: TRBJ2-5
d_gene: NA
abundance: NA
v_gene: TRBV18
CDR3aa: CASSSRGPQETQYF
CDR3nt: TGTGCCAGCTCCTCGCGGGGGCCACAAGAGACCCAGTACTTC

j_gene: TRBJ2-7
d_gene: NA
abundance: NA
v_gene: TRBV5-1
CDR3aa: CASSPGTLYEQYF
CDR3nt: TGCGCCAGCAGCCCAGGGACACTCTACGAGCAGTACTTC

j_gene: TRBJ2-2
d_gene: TRBD2
abundance: NA
v_gene: TRBV12-5
CDR3aa: CASGPAGTSDSTGELFF
CDR3nt: TGTGCTAGTGGTCCGGCCGGGACTAGCGATTCCACCGGGGAGCTGTTTTTT

j_gene: TRBJ1-5
d_gene: NA
abundance: NA
v_gene: TRBV5-1
CDR3aa: CASSLEGASPQHF
CDR3nt: TGCGCCAGCAGCTTGGAAGGAGCGTCGCCCCAGCATTTT

j_gene: TRBJ1-3
d_gene: TRBD1
abundance: once
v_gene: TRBV11-2
CDR3aa: CASSLLRTGGLGNTIYF
CDR3nt: TGTGCCAGCAGCTTACTAAGAACAGGGGGACTCGGAAACACCATATATTTT

j_gene: TRBJ2-3
d_gene: TRBD1
abundance: NA
v_gene: TRBV9
CDR3aa: CASSGRDRSTDTQYF
CDR3nt: TGTGCCAGCAGCGGTCGGGACAGGAGTACAGATACGCAGTATTTT

j_gene: TRBJ2-5
d_gene: TRBD2
abundance: NA
v_gene: TRBV7-2
CDR3aa: CASSLGGGSGFQETQYF
CDR3nt: TGTGCCAGCAGCTTAGGGGGAGGGAGCGGATTCCAAGAGACCCAGTACTTC

j_gene: TRBJ1-1
d_gene: NA
abundance: NA
v_gene: TRBV7-2
CDR3aa: CASSPSRRTEAFF
CDR3nt: TGTGCCAGCAGCCCTAGTAGGAGGACTGAAGCTTTCTTT

j_gene: TRBJ1-2
d_gene: TRBD1
abundance: NA
v_gene: TRBV5-8
CDR3aa: CASSWGQGARGYTF
CDR3nt: TGTGCCAGCAGCTGGGGACAGGGGGCACGAGGCTACACCTTC

j_gene: TRBJ1-5
d_gene: NA
abundance: NA
v_gene: TRBV7-2
CDR3aa: CASSLRGGTYSNQPQHF
CDR3nt: TGTGCCAGCAGCTTAAGGGGCGGGACTTATAGCAATCAGCCCCAGCATTTT

j_gene: TRBJ1-5
d_gene: NA
abundance: NA
v_gene: TRBV28
CDR3aa: CASSYPTGFQPQHF
CDR3nt: TGTGCCAGCAGTTACCCCACAGGGTTTCAGCCCCAGCATTTT

j_gene: TRBJ1-4
d_gene: NA
abundance: NA
v_gene: TRBV10-1
CDR3aa: CACERVNRREYNEKLFF
CDR3nt: TGCGCCTGCGAAAGGGTAAACAGGAGAGAGTATAATGAAAAACTGTTTTTT

j_gene: TRBJ2-2
d_gene: TRBD1
abundance: NA
v_gene: TRBV29-1
CDR3aa: CSVAVGTGWTRGTGELFF
CDR3nt: TGCAGCGTTGCCGTTGGGACAGGGTGGACACGGGGTACCGGGGAGCTGTTTTTT

j_gene: TRBJ2-1
d_gene: NA
abundance: once
v_gene: TRBV5-4
CDR3aa: CASSLGGYNEQFF
CDR3nt: TGTGCCAGCAGCTTGGGCGGCTACAATGAGCAGTTCTTC

j_gene: TRBJ1-3
d_gene: NA
abundance: few
v_gene: TRBV7-2
CDR3aa: CASSLDSRTPSGNTIYF
CDR3nt: TGTGCCAGCAGCTTAGATTCTAGGACTCCTTCTGGAAACACCATATATTTT

j_gene: TRBJ1-6
d_gene: TRBD1
abundance: NA
v_gene: TRBV5-1
CDR3aa: CASRVDRGKSPLHF
CDR3nt: TGCGCCAGCAGGGTGGACAGGGGTAAATCACCCCTCCACTTT

j_gene: TRBJ1-1
d_gene: NA
abundance: NA
v_gene: TRBV6-5
CDR3aa: CASSLRVFDTEAFF
CDR3nt: TGTGCCAGCAGTCTTCGGGTATTTGACACTGAAGCTTTCTTT

j_gene: TRBJ1-1
d_gene: NA
abundance: NA
v_gene: TRBV27
CDR3aa: CASSLIVAMAFF
CDR3nt: TGTGCCAGCAGTTTGATAGTAGCTATGGCTTTCTTT

j_gene: TRBJ2-2
d_gene: NA
abundance: NA
v_gene: TRBV30
CDR3aa: CAWGTGGGELFF
CDR3nt: TGTGCCTGGGGCACCGGGGGCGGGGAGCTGTTTTTT

j_gene: TRBJ2-7
d_gene: NA
abundance: NA
v_gene: TRBV7-9
CDR3aa: CASSLEETASISYEQYF
CDR3nt: TGTGCCAGCAGCTTAGAGGAGACAGCCTCAATCTCCTACGAGCAGTACTTC

j_gene: TRBJ2-5
d_gene: NA
abundance: NA
v_gene: TRBV7-6
CDR3aa: CASSLGTYQETQYF
CDR3nt: TGTGCCAGCAGCTTAGGGACATATCAAGAGACCCAGTACTTC

j_gene: TRBJ2-1
d_gene: TRBD2
abundance: NA
v_gene: TRBV28
CDR3aa: CASRELAGHNEQFF
CDR3nt: TGTGCCAGCAGAGAACTAGCGGGCCACAATGAGCAGTTCTTC

j_gene: TRBJ1-1
d_gene: NA
abundance: few
v_gene: TRBV2
CDR3aa: CASRTQGRAVEAFF
CDR3nt: TGTGCCAGCAGAACCCAGGGGCGGGCGGTTGAAGCTTTCTTT

j_gene: TRBJ1-4
d_gene: NA
abundance: NA
v_gene: TRBV5-1
CDR3aa: CASSLGVGATNEKLFF
CDR3nt: TGCGCCAGCAGCTTGGGGGTTGGAGCAACTAATGAAAAACTGTTTTTT

j_gene: TRBJ2-3
d_gene: NA
abundance: NA
v_gene: TRBV19
CDR3aa: CASRTADTDTQYF
CDR3nt: TGTGCCAGTAGAACGGCGGACACAGATACGCAGTATTTT

j_gene: TRBJ1-6
d_gene: NA
abundance: NA
v_gene: TRBV5-1
CDR3aa: CASSLRQAGSPLHF
CDR3nt: TGCGCCAGCAGCTTGCGACAGGCAGGTTCACCCCTCCACTTT

j_gene: TRBJ1-4
d_gene: NA
abundance: once
v_gene: TRBV5-8
CDR3aa: CASSLRSGGLGEKLFF
CDR3nt: TGTGCCAGCAGCCTTCGGTCCGGGGGGCTTGGTGAAAAACTGTTTTTT

j_gene: TRBJ2-2
d_gene: TRBD1
abundance: NA
v_gene: TRBV28
CDR3aa: CASSFGQGVAGELFF
CDR3nt: TGTGCCAGCAGTTTCGGACAGGGAGTGGCCGGGGAGCTGTTTTTT

j_gene: TRBJ2-3
d_gene: TRBD2
abundance: NA
v_gene: TRBV7-9
CDR3aa: CASSSGGGANTQYF
CDR3nt: TGTGCCAGCAGCTCCGGCGGGGGGGCGAATACGCAGTATTTT

j_gene: TRBJ2-3
d_gene: TRBD2
abundance: NA
v_gene: TRBV18
CDR3aa: CASSPTLAGLSTDTQYF
CDR3nt: TGTGCCAGCTCACCGACTTTAGCGGGACTAAGCACAGATACGCAGTATTTT

j_gene: TRBJ2-7
d_gene: NA
abundance: NA
v_gene: TRBV28
CDR3aa: CASSRLNEQYF
CDR3nt: TGTGCCAGCAGCCGACTGAACGAGCAGTACTTC

j_gene: TRBJ1-1
d_gene: NA
abundance: few
v_gene: TRBV2
CDR3aa: CASSPRRAAEAFF
CDR3nt: TGTGCCAGCAGTCCACGGAGGGCTGCTGAAGCTTTCTTT

j_gene: TRBJ2-7
d_gene: NA
abundance: once
v_gene: TRBV5-4
CDR3aa: CASSSTGRYEQYF
CDR3nt: TGTGCCAGCAGCTCTACAGGGCGCTACGAGCAGTACTTC

j_gene: TRBJ1-2
d_gene: TRBD1
abundance: NA
v_gene: TRBV6-5
CDR3aa: CASSSDRETLIYGYTF
CDR3nt: TGTGCCAGCAGTTCCGACAGGGAAACATTAATCTATGGCTACACCTTC

j_gene: TRBJ1-1
d_gene: NA
abundance: few
v_gene: TRBV10-3
CDR3aa: CAIGGVETEAFF
CDR3nt: TGTGCCATCGGGGGGGTGGAGACTGAAGCTTTCTTT

j_gene: TRBJ1-1
d_gene: NA
abundance: NA
v_gene: TRBV7-9
CDR3aa: CASSFGGVRNEAFF
CDR3nt: TGTGCCAGCAGCTTTGGCGGGGTGCGGAATGAAGCTTTCTTT

j_gene: TRBJ1-1
d_gene: NA
abundance: NA
v_gene: TRBV6-5
CDR3aa: CASSSFLGGYTEAFF
CDR3nt: TGTGCCAGCAGTTCTTTCTTGGGAGGGTACACTGAAGCTTTCTTT

j_gene: TRBJ1-3
d_gene: NA
abundance: NA
v_gene: TRBV19
CDR3aa: CASRLMGGGNTIYF
CDR3nt: TGTGCCAGCCGACTAATGGGAGGCGGAAACACCATATATTTT

j_gene: TRBJ2-3
d_gene: TRBD1
abundance: few
v_gene: TRBV5-1
CDR3aa: CASSSRQGSTDTQYF
CDR3nt: TGCGCCAGCAGCTCGAGACAGGGAAGCACAGATACGCAGTATTTT

j_gene: TRBJ2-5
d_gene: NA
abundance: NA
v_gene: TRBV5-1
CDR3aa: CASSVAPGRQGKETQYF
CDR3nt: TGCGCCAGCAGCGTAGCTCCAGGAAGGCAGGGCAAAGAGACCCAGTACTTC

j_gene: TRBJ1-1
d_gene: NA
abundance: NA
v_gene: TRBV6-1
CDR3aa: CASSEDVWTATLMNTEAFF
CDR3nt: TGTGCCAGCAGTGAAGATGTGTGGACAGCCACCCTCATGAACACTGAAGCTTTCTTT

j_gene: TRBJ1-1
d_gene: NA
abundance: NA
v_gene: TRBV5-1
CDR3aa: CASSLSAGAQAFF
CDR3nt: TGCGCCAGCAGTTTGAGCGCGGGGGCTCAAGCTTTCTTT

j_gene: TRBJ2-3
d_gene: TRBD2
abundance: NA
v_gene: TRBV6-6
CDR3aa: CASSYGGGTTTDTQYF
CDR3nt: TGTGCCAGCAGTTACGGGGGGGGGACTACCACAGATACGCAGTATTTT

j_gene: TRBJ1-2
d_gene: TRBD1
abundance: NA
v_gene: TRBV6-5
CDR3aa: CASLPGRGLGYGYTF
CDR3nt: TGTGCCAGCCTACCAGGCAGGGGGCTAGGCTATGGCTACACCTTC

j_gene: TRBJ2-1
d_gene: NA
abundance: few
v_gene: TRBV10-2
CDR3aa: CASSETVYNEQFF
CDR3nt: TGCGCCAGCAGTGAGACAGTCTACAATGAGCAGTTCTTC

j_gene: TRBJ2-3
d_gene: TRBD1
abundance: few
v_gene: TRBV7-2
CDR3aa: CASSFDRGADTQYF
CDR3nt: TGTGCCAGCAGCTTCGACAGGGGTGCAGATACGCAGTATTTT

j_gene: TRBJ2-5
d_gene: NA
abundance: NA
v_gene: TRBV30
CDR3aa: CAWRADRGLGEQYF
CDR3nt: TGTGCCTGGAGGGCCGACCGGGGACTTGGGGAGCAGTACTTC

j_gene: TRBJ1-1
d_gene: NA
abundance: once
v_gene: TRBV28
CDR3aa: CAVTGTRAFHTEAFF
CDR3nt: TGTGCCGTAACCGGGACACGCGCCTTCCACACTGAAGCTTTCTTT

j_gene: TRBJ1-1
d_gene: NA
abundance: NA
v_gene: TRBV9
CDR3aa: CASSRQVNTEAFF
CDR3nt: TGTGCCAGCAGTCGACAGGTGAACACTGAAGCTTTCTTT

j_gene: TRBJ2-5
d_gene: NA
abundance: NA
v_gene: TRBV5-5
CDR3aa: CASSFGANQETQYF
CDR3nt: TGTGCCAGCAGCTTTGGGGCAAACCAAGAGACCCAGTACTTC

j_gene: TRBJ1-4
d_gene: NA
abundance: few
v_gene: TRBV6-6
CDR3aa: CASHGPKRQSNEKLFF
CDR3nt: TGTGCCAGCCACGGGCCCAAAAGACAGTCTAATGAAAAACTGTTTTTT

j_gene: TRBJ2-6
d_gene: NA
abundance: NA
v_gene: TRBV21-1
CDR3aa: CASSSSWGPGTSGANVLTF
CDR3nt: NA